This T cell receptor (beta chain) derives from a study of blood T cell repertoires in COVID-19. In the study overall: Spain, Italy and the United States supplied samples that represented acute and convalescent COVID-19. PBMCs, B-cell-depleted T cells, or T cells were the source of the cDNA or gDNA that made up the material.

Original handling: Reference gene primer amplification in the assay estimated nucleated cell counts. The data were produced by immunoSEQ multiplex PCR, yet TCRdb's version contains in-frame clones alone and is incomplete. The DNA was the basis for D and trimming; V, J and clone size are from that table. The sample lists around 95,000 clones, over 70% occurring once. Trimming removed 1 base from V and 0 bases from J; junction bases left unmatched: 5. The CDR3 totals 16 residues. Germline V gives CDR1 MNHNY, CDR2 SVGAGI (reference sequence). The chain links TRBV6-6 to TRBJ1-2, with 7 nucleotides matching TRBD1. Input material: peripheral blood. This receptor was obtained from a woman aged 80 or over with acute or convalescent COVID-19. The CDR3 reads CASSYFDREANYGYTF. The CDR3 coding sequence is TGTGCCAGCAGTTACTTCGACAGGGAGGCTAACTATGGCTACACCTTC.